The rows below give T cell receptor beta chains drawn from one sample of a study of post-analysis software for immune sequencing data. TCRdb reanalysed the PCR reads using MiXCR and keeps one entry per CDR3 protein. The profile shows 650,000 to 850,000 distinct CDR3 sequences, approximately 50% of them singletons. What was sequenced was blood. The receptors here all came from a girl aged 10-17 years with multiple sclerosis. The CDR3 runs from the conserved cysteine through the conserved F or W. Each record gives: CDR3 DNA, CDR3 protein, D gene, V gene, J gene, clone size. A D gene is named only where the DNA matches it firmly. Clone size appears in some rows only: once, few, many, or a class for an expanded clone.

CDR3 DNA: TGTGCCAGTACCCCCCGTGGGGCTAACTATGGCTACACCTTC; CDR3 protein: CASTPRGANYGYTF; D gene: -; V gene: TRBV19; J gene: TRBJ1-2; clone size: -
CDR3 DNA: TGTGCCACCAGCAGACCGGCTAGCGGGGTCGACGAGCAGTACTTC; CDR3 protein: CATSRPASGVDEQYF; D gene: TRBD2; V gene: TRBV15; J gene: TRBJ2-7; clone size: -
CDR3 DNA: TGCGCCAGCAGCCAAGGGGACAGGGACACTGAAGCTTTCTTT; CDR3 protein: CASSQGDRDTEAFF; D gene: TRBD1; V gene: TRBV4-1; J gene: TRBJ1-1; clone size: -
CDR3 DNA: TGTGCCAGCAGTGCCCGGACAGTGGTGTCTACCAGCCAGTTCTTC; CDR3 protein: CASSARTVVSTSQFF; D gene: -; V gene: TRBV6-1; J gene: TRBJ2-1; clone size: -
CDR3 DNA: TGTGCCAGCAGCTTAGAGGACCGGGACAGGATCTACTACGAGCAGTACTTC; CDR3 protein: CASSLEDRDRIYYEQYF; D gene: TRBD1; V gene: TRBV11-2; J gene: TRBJ2-7; clone size: once
CDR3 DNA: TGTGCCAGCAGCCAAGATCTACGGGAGAGATACGAGCAGTACTTC; CDR3 protein: CASSQDLRERYEQYF; D gene: -; V gene: TRBV14; J gene: TRBJ2-7; clone size: -
CDR3 DNA: TGTGCCACCAGCAGACGGACCGGCTACGAGCAGTACTTC; CDR3 protein: CATSRRTGYEQYF; D gene: -; V gene: TRBV15; J gene: TRBJ2-7; clone size: few
CDR3 DNA: TGTGCCAGCAGTCCAGAGTCCCCCTACGAGCAGTACTTC; CDR3 protein: CASSPESPYEQYF; D gene: -; V gene: TRBV27; J gene: TRBJ2-7; clone size: -
CDR3 DNA: TGTGCCAGCAGCTTAGTTGGGGCCACGGGACTCTTCAGAGGTAGCTCCTACAATGAGCAGTACTTC; CDR3 protein: CASSLVGATGLFRGSSYNEQYF; D gene: -; V gene: TRBV7-8; J gene: TRBJ2-7; clone size: once
CDR3 DNA: TGTGCCAGCAGCTTGAACAGTGCTAACTATGGCTACACCTTC; CDR3 protein: CASSLNSANYGYTF; D gene: -; V gene: TRBV7-9; J gene: TRBJ1-2; clone size: few
CDR3 DNA: TGTGCCAGCAGCCGAGGAGGGGTAGAGGGAGAGACCCAGTACTTC; CDR3 protein: CASSRGGVEGETQYF; D gene: -; V gene: TRBV5-5; J gene: TRBJ2-5; clone size: -
CDR3 DNA: TGTGCCAGCAGCGGATACCGAGAGACCCAGTACTTC; CDR3 protein: CASSGYRETQYF; D gene: -; V gene: TRBV7-2; J gene: TRBJ2-5; clone size: -
CDR3 DNA: TGCGCCAGCAGCACAGGGACAGGGGGCTCCGACGAGCAGTACTTC; CDR3 protein: CASSTGTGGSDEQYF; D gene: TRBD1; V gene: TRBV5-1; J gene: TRBJ2-7; clone size: -
CDR3 DNA: TGCGCCAGCAGTTCTCCCCCGTTAACTTCGTCGAGGGACCAAGAGACCCAGTACTTC; CDR3 protein: CASSSPPLTSSRDQETQYF; D gene: -; V gene: TRBV4-1; J gene: TRBJ2-5; clone size: -
CDR3 DNA: TGTGCCAGCAGCCTGAAGGGGACCTTGAACACTGAAGCTTTCTTT; CDR3 protein: CASSLKGTLNTEAFF; D gene: -; V gene: TRBV14; J gene: TRBJ1-1; clone size: once
CDR3 DNA: TGCGCCAGCAGCTTGGGGGGGCAGGCTGAAGCTTTCTTT; CDR3 protein: CASSLGGQAEAFF; D gene: -; V gene: TRBV5-1; J gene: TRBJ1-1; clone size: -
CDR3 DNA: TGTGCCAGCAGCGTCGGACAGGGGCAGACCCAGTACTTC; CDR3 protein: CASSVGQGQTQYF; D gene: TRBD1; V gene: TRBV7-9; J gene: TRBJ2-5; clone size: -
CDR3 DNA: TGTGCCAGCAGTAAGCGGGAATTTGTCTACGAGCAGTACTTC; CDR3 protein: CASSKREFVYEQYF; D gene: TRBD2; V gene: TRBV12-3/TRBV12-4; J gene: TRBJ2-7; clone size: -
CDR3 DNA: TGTGCCAGCAGCTTAACACCTGGACTAGCGGCATACAATGAGCAGTTCTTC; CDR3 protein: CASSLTPGLAAYNEQFF; D gene: TRBD2; V gene: TRBV7-2; J gene: TRBJ2-1; clone size: -
CDR3 DNA: TGCGCCAGCAGCTTGGAAGTCGGGAGGCAGCCCCAGCATTTT; CDR3 protein: CASSLEVGRQPQHF; D gene: -; V gene: TRBV5-1; J gene: TRBJ1-5; clone size: -
CDR3 DNA: TGCGCCAGCAGCTTGGAAGGACAGGGCTGGCAGCCCCAGCATTTT; CDR3 protein: CASSLEGQGWQPQHF; D gene: TRBD1; V gene: TRBV5-1; J gene: TRBJ1-5; clone size: -
CDR3 DNA: TGTGCCAGCAGCCGAACGGGACTAGCGTCTGCAGGCTCCTACAATGAGCAGTTCTTC; CDR3 protein: CASSRTGLASAGSYNEQFF; D gene: TRBD2; V gene: TRBV7-3; J gene: TRBJ2-1; clone size: few
CDR3 DNA: TGCAGCGTGACCGCGCTATACTCCTACGAGCAGTACTTC; CDR3 protein: CSVTALYSYEQYF; D gene: -; V gene: TRBV29-1; J gene: TRBJ2-7; clone size: -
CDR3 DNA: TGCAGCGCCGTCGGGACAGAGGACACCGGGGAGCTGTTTTTT; CDR3 protein: CSAVGTEDTGELFF; D gene: TRBD1; V gene: TRBV29-1; J gene: TRBJ2-2; clone size: -
CDR3 DNA: TGTGCCATAACAGGGGAGATAGAGGGCTACACCTTC; CDR3 protein: CAITGEIEGYTF; D gene: TRBD1; V gene: TRBV7-6; J gene: TRBJ1-2; clone size: few
CDR3 DNA: TGTGCCAGCAGCCAGGGACAGGGGAGATTGCTCGGGGCCAACGTCCTGACTTTC; CDR3 protein: CASSQGQGRLLGANVLTF; D gene: TRBD1; V gene: TRBV3-1; J gene: TRBJ2-6; clone size: -
CDR3 DNA: TGCGCCAGCAGCCAAGTACCGGGACAGGGGTTAGAGACCCAGTACTTC; CDR3 protein: CASSQVPGQGLETQYF; D gene: TRBD1; V gene: TRBV4-1; J gene: TRBJ2-5; clone size: -
CDR3 DNA: TGTGCCAGCAGCCCTTCCCAAGGTTACGAGCAGTACTTC; CDR3 protein: CASSPSQGYEQYF; D gene: -; V gene: TRBV7-7; J gene: TRBJ2-7; clone size: few
CDR3 DNA: TGTGCCACCAGCAGTAAGCGGGAGGGCGGTGAGACCCAGTACTTC; CDR3 protein: CATSSKREGGETQYF; D gene: TRBD2; V gene: TRBV15; J gene: TRBJ2-5; clone size: -
CDR3 DNA: TGTGCCAGCAGCAAAGAGGGGACAGCCTTGGGCTATGGCTACACCTTC; CDR3 protein: CASSKEGTALGYGYTF; D gene: TRBD1; V gene: TRBV12-3/TRBV12-4; J gene: TRBJ1-2; clone size: -
CDR3 DNA: TGTGCCAGCAGCCCCCCGCAGGGTATGGCCAACGTCCTGACTTTC; CDR3 protein: CASSPPQGMANVLTF; D gene: -; V gene: TRBV12-3/TRBV12-4; J gene: TRBJ2-6; clone size: -
CDR3 DNA: TGTGCCAGCAGCCAAGATGCCGCTGGGGCCAACGTCCTGACTTTC; CDR3 protein: CASSQDAAGANVLTF; D gene: -; V gene: TRBV3-1; J gene: TRBJ2-6; clone size: -